A single sample is the source of the 30 T cell receptor beta chains below, sequenced in a study of blood T cell repertoires in COVID-19. Sequenced by immunoSEQ multiplex PCR; TCRdb stores in-frame clones only, minus some. The top ten hold about 8% of the sample, which has about 120,000 clones, almost 85% seen once. Sequenced sample: peripheral blood. The receptors originated from an older man with active or convalescent COVID-19.

The rearrangement uses TRBV6-5 and TRBJ1-1; D unresolved. The CDR3 extends over 12 amino acids. CDR1 MNHEY and CDR2 SVGAGI come from the germline V gene. V lost 6 bases, J lost 1 base, and 6 bases lay in between. As DNA, the CDR3 is TGTGCCAGCAGGCGAACGAACACTGAAGCTTTCTTT. It codes for CASRRTNTEAFF.

This clone has only one observation. The chain links TRBV19 to TRBJ1-4; 8 nucleotides line up with TRBD1. Germline V gives CDR1 LNHDA, CDR2 SQIVND (reference sequence). The CDR3 loop spans 15 amino acids. The junction had 4 bases not matched to a gene; V was cut back by 5 bases and J by 2 bases. CDR3 DNA: TGTGCCAGTAGTGGGAACAGGGGGACTAATGAAAAACTGTTTTTT. It specifies CASSGNRGTNEKLFF.

This CDR3 reads CASSVRTGGIMNTEAFF. The CDR3, as DNA: TGTGCCAGCAGCGTACGGACAGGGGGCATAATGAACACTGAAGCTTTCTTT. The chain carries TRBV14 and TRBJ1-1; 11 positions match TRBD1. The CDR3 covers 17 residues. The germline V gene has CDR1 SGHDN and CDR2 FVKESK. V was pared by 5 bases and J by 0 bases, with 8 bases of the junction left unmatched. Variable domain in full (rest from reference TRBV14 and TRBJ1-1): EAGVTQFPSHSVIEKGQTVTLRCDPISGHDNLYWYRRVMGKEIKFLLHFVKESKQDESGMPNNRFLAERTGGTYSTLKVQPAELEDSGVYFCASSVRTGGIMNTEAFFGQGTRLTVV.

This rearrangement joins TRBV25-1 to TRBJ1-5, with TRBD1 identical over 11 bases. V was pared by 4 bases and J by 5 bases, with 4 bases of the junction left unmatched. The CDR3 covers 15 residues. Germline-derived CDR1 and CDR2 are MGHDK and SYGVNS. Here the CDR3 DNA reads TGTGCCAGCAGTGGGGGGACAGGGGGGTATCAGCCCCAGCATTTT. This encodes CASSGGTGGYQPQHF.

The chain recombines TRBV7-2 with TRBJ2-2, with 9 positions matching TRBD1. The CDR3 is made up of 17 amino acids. The trim removed 5 bases at V and 2 bases at J, leaving 9 bases unmatched. CDR1 and CDR2 (germline): SGHTA, FQGNSA. The CDR3 DNA sequence: TGTGCCAGCAGCCCGCGGCGGACAGGGGTAAACACCGGGGAGCTGTTTTTT. Translating it yields CASSPRRTGVNTGELFF.

Notes on this clone: The junction does not match germline at one end; this may be a read error. V is TRBV3-1 (or the pseudogene TRBV3-2) and J is TRBJ2-5; 8 bases match TRBD1. The length of the CDR3 is 15 residues. The germline CDR1 and CDR2 sequences are LGHDT and YNNKEL (reference sequence). For the CDR3, the DNA is TGTGCCAGCAGCAAAATGACAGGGGCGCAAGAAACCCAGTACTTC. Its translation is CASSKMTGAQETQYF.

The sample holds one count of this clone. The V gene is TRBV19, the J gene TRBJ2-7; 7 bases are shared with TRBD1. The V gene's germline CDR1 is LNHDA and CDR2 SQIVND (reference sequence). The V gene end was trimmed by 3 bases and the J gene end by 6 bases; junction bases not matched to a gene: 2. The CDR3 is 12 residues long. CDR3 DNA sequence: TGTGCCAGTAGTATCCCAGGGGGCGAGCAGTACTTC. Translated, it gives CASSIPGGEQYF.

The rearrangement uses TRBV4-3 and TRBJ2-1, with D possibly being TRBD2 (5 bases). Germline V CDR1 and CDR2: LGHNA, YSLEER. The CDR3 loop spans 13 amino acids. Trimming cost V 0 bases and J 15 bases, with 15 bases left between them. The CDR3, as DNA: TGCGCCAGCAGCCAAGATAGTGCCGGCGGGCCGTTCTTC. Translated, it gives CASSQDSAGGPFF.

This clone was counted many times. The chain couples TRBV9 to TRBJ1-1; unclear D gene. The germline CDR1 and CDR2 sequences are SGDLS and YYNGEE. V was cut by 4 bases and J by 4 bases, with 11 bases left in between. This CDR3 is 13 amino acids long. CDR3 amino acids: CASSPGILTEAFF. The DNA of the CDR3 is TGTGCCAGCAGCCCCGGGATCCTCACTGAAGCTTTCTTT.

The chain employs TRBV2 and TRBJ1-4; TRBD1 is a possible D gene (5 bases). V lost 1 base to trimming and J lost 8 bases, with 14 bases between them. This CDR3 has 15 residues. Germline CDR1 reads SNHLY; CDR2 reads FYNNEI. The CDR3 nucleotides read TGTGCCAGCAGTGAAGGGGGCAGGGAGGGCGAAAAACTGTTTTTT. It yields the protein CASSEGGREGEKLFF. Variable domain in full (rest from reference TRBV2 and TRBJ1-4): EPEVTQTPSHQVTQMGQEVILRCVPISNHLYFYWYRQILGQKVEFLVSFYNNEISEKSEIFDDQFSVERPDGSNFTLKIRSTKLEDSAMYFCASSEGGREGEKLFFGSGTQLSVL.

The rearrangement links TRBV12-5 to TRBJ2-1, with D maybe TRBD1 (6 bases). The ends were cut back, 5 bases at V and 7 bases at J, with 12 bases in the middle. This CDR3 spans 13 amino acids. Looked up from germline, CDR1 is LGHNT and CDR2 is FRNRAP. CDR3 residues: CASGPTGRNEQFF. Here the CDR3 DNA reads TGTGCTAGTGGTCCTACAGGGCGGAATGAGCAGTTCTTC.

Written as DNA, the CDR3 is TGCGCCAGCAGCTTGAGCCCGATTCAGAACACTGAAGCTTTCTTT. This sequence encodes CASSLSPIQNTEAFF. This rearrangement joins TRBV5-1 to TRBJ1-1; D is unresolved. This CDR3 comprises 15 residues. The V end was cut by 1 base, the J end by 1 base, with 11 bases between. Germline CDR1 SGHRS, CDR2 YFSETQ. Full variable domain (rest looked up from reference TRBV5-1 and TRBJ1-1): KAGVTQTPRYLIKTRGQQVTLSCSPISGHRSVSWYQQTPGQGLQFLFEYFSETQRNKGNFPGRFSGRQFSNSRSEMNVSTLELGDSALYLCASSLSPIQNTEAFFGQGTRLTVV.

The chain joins TRBV9 to TRBJ2-7; 8 nucleotides align to TRBD2. The V segment lost 1 base and the J segment 1 base; nucleotides outside the gene matches: 4. CDR1 is SGDLS, CDR2 YYNGEE, per germline. The CDR3 sequence is 15 residues long. CDR3 coding DNA: TGTGCCAGCAGCGTAAGCGGGAGTAGATCCTACGAGCAGTACTTC. Amino acids: CASSVSGSRSYEQYF.

A note on this clone: Other DNA sequences in the same sample also yield this CDR3. The CDR3 nucleotides are TGTGCCAGCAGCTTCGGACAGGGCTACGAGCAGTACTTC. Amino acids: CASSFGQGYEQYF. V gene TRBV7-9 combines with J gene TRBJ2-7; 8 bases map to TRBD1. V shed 3 bases, J shed 3 bases, and the junction held 1 base outside the gene matches. This CDR3 region has 13 residues. Germline loops: CDR1 SEHNR, CDR2 FQNEAQ (reference sequence).

The V and J genes are TRBV12-3 or TRBV12-4 and TRBJ1-1; TRBD1 aligns across 7 bases. V lost 6 bases and J lost 5; bases outside the gene matches: 3. This CDR3 has 12 residues. This chain's CDR3 is CASSQGGTEAFF. The CDR3 nucleotides read TGTGCCAGCAGCCAGGGGGGAACTGAAGCTTTCTTT.

The V call is TRBV5-1, the J call TRBJ2-7; perhaps TRBD2 as D (6 bases). The CDR3 sequence is 15 residues long. Germline CDR1 and CDR2: SGHRS and YFSETQ. V was trimmed by 4 bases and J by 7 bases, leaving 21 bases between them. The CDR3 DNA is TGCGCCAGCAGCGCATTGGGCGATGGGGGGAGGGAGCAGTACTTC. Translation: CASSALGDGGREQYF.

V gene TRBV7-8 combines with J gene TRBJ2-7, with 10 bases that match TRBD2. The CDR3 runs 15 residues. The trim removed 5 bases at V and 0 bases at J, leaving 4 bases unmatched. The germline gives CDR1 SGHVS, CDR2 FQNEAQ. CDR3 residues: CASSRAGGSSYEQYF. CDR3 DNA: TGTGCCAGCAGCAGAGCGGGGGGGAGCTCCTACGAGCAGTACTTC.

The gene calls are TRBV5-4 and TRBJ1-2, with 9 bases aligning to TRBD1. The CDR3 runs to 17 residues. The trim removed 3 bases at V and 5 bases at J, leaving 14 bases unmatched. The germline CDR1 and CDR2 sequences are SGHNT and YYREEE (reference sequence). The CDR3 loop is CASSSTAAGTGKYGYTF. The CDR3 DNA follows: TGTGCCAGCAGCTCGACTGCGGCTGGGACAGGGAAATATGGCTACACCTTC.

The rearrangement links TRBV2 to TRBJ2-7; D gene ambiguous. CDR1 is SNHLY and CDR2 is FYNNEI in the germline V gene. Trimming took 3 bases from V and 5 from J, leaving 14 bases between them. The CDR3 is 14 residues long. CDR3 DNA: TGTGCCAGCAGTGACTTGGGCATCGCGCACGAGCAGTACTTC. Its protein is CASSDLGIAHEQYF. The entire variable domain, with the rest obtained from reference TRBV2 and TRBJ2-7, is as follows: EPEVTQTPSHQVTQMGQEVILRCVPISNHLYFYWYRQILGQKVEFLVSFYNNEISEKSEIFDDQFSVERPDGSNFTLKIRSTKLEDSAMYFCASSDLGIAHEQYFGPGTRLTVT.

The rearrangement links TRBV7-2 to TRBJ2-3; 12 bases agree with TRBD1. CDR3 length: 16 residues. V trimming: 1 base; J trimming: 5 bases; junction bases outside the gene matches: 4. CDR1 and CDR2 from the germline V gene are SGHTA and FQGNSA. This CDR3 is CASSLGGTGGVDTQYF. CDR3 nucleotide sequence: TGTGCCAGCAGCTTAGGCGGGACAGGGGGCGTAGATACGCAGTATTTT.

This rearrangement joins TRBV6-2 or TRBV6-3 to TRBJ1-5; D not certain. CDR1 is MNHEY and CDR2 is SVGEGT in the germline V gene. Between the trimmed V and J ends, which lost 2 bases and 2 bases, there was a span of 13 bases. CDR3 size: 16 residues. Written as DNA, the CDR3 is TGTGCCAGCAGTTACCGGACTCCTCGGGGCAATCAGCCCCAGCATTTT. Translation gives CASSYRTPRGNQPQHF.

The rearrangement joins TRBV5-5 to TRBJ1-5; 7 nucleotides agree with TRBD1. The CDR3 contains 18 residues. Germline V gives CDR1 SGHKS, CDR2 YYEKEE (reference sequence). Germline trimming cut 4 bases from V and 4 bases from J; bases unmatched to any gene: 17. The CDR3 sequence: CASSRTSWDSSTNQPQHF. CDR3 coding DNA: TGTGCCAGCAGCCGCACCTCCTGGGACAGCTCAACTAATCAGCCCCAGCATTTT.

The J gene is TRBJ2-7, the V gene TRBV3-1 (or the pseudogene TRBV3-2); 9 nucleotides agree with TRBD2. This CDR3 is built from 14 residues. With V trimmed by 0 bases and J by 6 bases, 3 bases remained unmatched. Germline loops: CDR1 LGHDT, CDR2 YNNKEL (reference sequence). CDR3: CASSQDSGRTEQYF. The CDR3 region has the DNA TGTGCCAGCAGCCAAGATAGCGGGAGAACCGAGCAGTACTTC.

The rearrangement uses TRBV24-1 and TRBJ2-3; 8 nucleotides line up with TRBD2. Trimming cost V 6 bases and J 6 bases; bases outside gene matches: 7. The germline CDR1 and CDR2 sequences are KGHDR and SFDVKD. The length of the CDR3 is 14 residues. CDR3 sequence reads: CATSSNGRGDTQYF. The CDR3 bases are TGTGCCACCAGTTCAAACGGGAGGGGGGATACGCAGTATTTT.

This clone was counted only a few times. This chain uses TRBV9 with TRBJ2-3; 8 nucleotides align to TRBD2. V lost 3 bases and J lost 2; bases outside the gene matches: 8. The CDR3 is 16 residues long. Looked up from germline, CDR1 is SGDLS and CDR2 is YYNGEE. The DNA of the CDR3 is TGTGCCAGCAGCGCACTAAGCGGGAGCCTCACAGATACGCAGTATTTT. As protein: CASSALSGSLTDTQYF.

The chain carries TRBV3-1 (or the pseudogene TRBV3-2) and TRBJ1-2; weak D call: TRBD1 (5 bases). The ends were cut back, 0 bases at V and 4 bases at J, with 9 bases in the middle. CDR3 length equals 14 residues. The germline V gene encodes CDR1 LGHDT and CDR2 YNNKEL (reference sequence). CDR3 amino acids: CASSQDLGGYGYTF. The CDR3 DNA sequence: TGTGCCAGCAGCCAAGATCTGGGGGGCTATGGCTACACCTTC.

The chain employs TRBV30 and TRBJ2-1, with 7 positions matching TRBD2. CDR1 is GTSNPN and CDR2 is SVGIG in the germline V gene (reference sequence). Germline trimming cut 1 base from V and 7 bases from J; bases unmatched to any gene: 1. This CDR3 contains 12 residues. CDR3 sequence: CAWSGGGNEQFF. The CDR3 DNA follows: TGTGCCTGGAGTGGGGGGGGGAATGAGCAGTTCTTC.

The gene calls are TRBV2 and TRBJ1-2; tentatively, D is TRBD1 (5 bases). The CDR3 sequence is 13 residues long. Germline V gene sequence: CDR1 SNHLY, CDR2 FYNNEI. The V gene lost 6 bases and the J gene lost 8 bases, with 16 bases spanning the gap. CDR3 protein: CASSDQGSGGYTF. The CDR3 bases are TGTGCCAGCAGCGATCAGGGTTCTGGCGGCTACACCTTC.

This chain connects TRBV7-9 to TRBJ2-3; TRBD1 matches 10 bases. Germline loops: CDR1 SEHNR, CDR2 FQNEAQ (reference sequence). The trim removed 5 bases at V and 7 bases at J, leaving 9 bases unmatched. This CDR3 has 15 residues. The CDR3 coding sequence is TGTGCCAGCAGCCGGACGGACAGGGGGACAAATACGCAGTATTTT. Amino acids: CASSRTDRGTNTQYF. The variable domain in full, completed from reference TRBV7-9 and TRBJ2-3, reads DTGVSQNPRHKITKRGQNVTFRCDPISEHNRLYWYRQTLGQGPEFLTYFQNEAQLEKSRLLSDRFSAERPKGSFSTLEIQRTEQGDSAMYLCASSRTDRGTNTQYFGPGTRLTVL.

The chain carries TRBV2 and TRBJ2-3; 9 nucleotides align to TRBD1. The germline CDR1 and CDR2 sequences are SNHLY and FYNNEI. V was pared by 8 bases and J by 3 bases, with 12 bases of the junction left unmatched. This CDR3 spans 16 amino acids. The CDR3 spells CASGDREWDGTDTQYF. CDR3 DNA: TGTGCCAGCGGGGACAGGGAATGGGATGGAACAGATACGCAGTATTTT.